This TCR beta chain was documented in a study of shared clonotypes between healthy human individuals. The overall study: Ranging from 18 to 49 in age, donors were two women and a few men. Study findings and constraints: The study sampled only blood, and tissue repertoires likely differ.

A note on this clone: As yet, its antigen is unknown.

Data came from immunoSEQ multiplex PCR; TCRdb stores just in-frame clones and leaves some out. This table holds 550,000 to 850,000 clones, roughly 70% found once. Germline-derived CDR1 and CDR2 are MGHDK and SYGVNS. The CDR3 has 12 amino acids. Trimming took 3 bases from V and 9 from J, leaving 9 bases between them. This sequence joins TRBV25-1 and TRBJ1-5; D is possibly TRBD1 (6 bases). The sequenced sample was memory CD4+ T cells sorted from blood. Sample subset: CD45RA-negative fraction. The clonotype comes from a woman in her thirties in good health. CDR3 sequence: CASSEVGGPQHF. CDR3 nucleotide sequence: TGTGCCAGCAGTGAGGTAGGGGGGCCCCAGCATTTT.